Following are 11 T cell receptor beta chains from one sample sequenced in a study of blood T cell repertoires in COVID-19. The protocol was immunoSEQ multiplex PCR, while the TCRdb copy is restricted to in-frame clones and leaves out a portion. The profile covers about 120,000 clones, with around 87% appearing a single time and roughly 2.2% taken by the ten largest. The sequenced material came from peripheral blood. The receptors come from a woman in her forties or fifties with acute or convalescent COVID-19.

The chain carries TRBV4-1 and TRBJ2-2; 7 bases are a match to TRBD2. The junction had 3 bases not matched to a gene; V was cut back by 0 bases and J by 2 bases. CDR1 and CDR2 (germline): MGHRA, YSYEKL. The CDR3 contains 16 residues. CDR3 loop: CASSQDGGGNTGELFF. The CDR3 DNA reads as TGCGCCAGCAGCCAAGATGGCGGGGGTAACACCGGGGAGCTGTTTTTT.

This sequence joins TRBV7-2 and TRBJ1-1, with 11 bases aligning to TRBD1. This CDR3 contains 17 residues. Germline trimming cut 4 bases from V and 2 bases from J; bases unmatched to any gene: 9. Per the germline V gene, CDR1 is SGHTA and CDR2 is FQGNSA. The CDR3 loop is CASSSGQGASLNTEAFF. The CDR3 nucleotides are TGTGCCAGCAGCTCAGGACAGGGGGCGAGTTTAAACACTGAAGCTTTCTTT.

CDR3 protein: CASSEGGTLEQYF. The CDR3 DNA is TGTGCCAGCAGTGAAGGAGGTACCCTCGAGCAGTACTTC. V gene TRBV6-1 combines with J gene TRBJ2-7; D gene unclear. V lost 1 base and J 6 bases, leaving 10 bases between the germline ends. Germline V gene lookup returns CDR1 MNHNS and CDR2 SASEGT. This CDR3 is 13 amino acids long.

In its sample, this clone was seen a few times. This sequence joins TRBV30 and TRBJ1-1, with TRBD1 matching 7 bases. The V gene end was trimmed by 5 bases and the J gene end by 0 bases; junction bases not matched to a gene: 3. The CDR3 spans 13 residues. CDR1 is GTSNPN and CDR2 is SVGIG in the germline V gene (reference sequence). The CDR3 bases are TGTGCCTGGGGACAGGCCATGAACACTGAAGCTTTCTTT. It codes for CAWGQAMNTEAFF.

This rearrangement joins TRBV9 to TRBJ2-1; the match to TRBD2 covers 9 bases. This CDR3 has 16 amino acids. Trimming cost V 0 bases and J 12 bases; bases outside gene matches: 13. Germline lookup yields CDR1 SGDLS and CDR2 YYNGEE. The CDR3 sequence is CASSVDPGLALVRQFF. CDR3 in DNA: TGTGCCAGCAGCGTAGACCCGGGACTAGCTTTAGTGAGGCAGTTCTTC.

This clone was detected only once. For the CDR3, the DNA is TGTGCCAGCAGCTTAGGGCCAGGGGTTGGCGAGCAGTACTTC. It encodes CASSLGPGVGEQYF. The V call is TRBV5-4, the J call TRBJ2-7, with a weak D call TRBD1 (6 bases). The CDR3 loop spans 14 amino acids. V was trimmed by 2 bases and J by 6 bases, leaving 15 bases between them. Germline V gene lookup returns CDR1 SGHNT and CDR2 YYREEE (reference sequence). The full variable domain, rest sourced from reference TRBV5-4 and TRBJ2-7, is ETGVTQSPTHLIKTRGQQVTLRCSSQSGHNTVSWYQQALGQGPQFIFQYYREEENGRGNFPPRFSGLQFPNYSSELNVNALELDDSALYLCASSLGPGVGEQYFGPGTRLTVT.

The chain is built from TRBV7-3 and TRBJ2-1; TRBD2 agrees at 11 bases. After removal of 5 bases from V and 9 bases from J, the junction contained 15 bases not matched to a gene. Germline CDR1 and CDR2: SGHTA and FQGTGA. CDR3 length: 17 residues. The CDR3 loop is CASSNPRVAGGPSEQFF. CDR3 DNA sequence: TGTGCCAGCAGCAACCCACGGGTAGCGGGGGGGCCAAGTGAGCAGTTCTTC.

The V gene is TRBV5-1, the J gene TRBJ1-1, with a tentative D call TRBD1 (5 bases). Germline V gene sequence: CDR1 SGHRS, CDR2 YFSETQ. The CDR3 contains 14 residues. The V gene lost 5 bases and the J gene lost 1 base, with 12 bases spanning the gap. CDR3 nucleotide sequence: TGCGCCAGCAGTCCGGGACTGCCGAACACTGAAGCTTTCTTT. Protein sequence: CASSPGLPNTEAFF.

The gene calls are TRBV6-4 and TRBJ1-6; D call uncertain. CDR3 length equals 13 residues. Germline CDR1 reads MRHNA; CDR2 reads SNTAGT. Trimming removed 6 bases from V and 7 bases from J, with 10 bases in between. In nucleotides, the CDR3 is TGTGCCAGCAGACAGACGGAAAATTCACCCCTCCACTTT. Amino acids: CASRQTENSPLHF.

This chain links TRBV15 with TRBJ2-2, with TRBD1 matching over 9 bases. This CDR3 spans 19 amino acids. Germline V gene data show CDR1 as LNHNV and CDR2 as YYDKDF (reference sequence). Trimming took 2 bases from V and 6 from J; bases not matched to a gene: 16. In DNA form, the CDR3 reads TGTGCCACCAGCAGACACAGGGGGCAGGGGAGATACCTGGCCGGGGAGCTGTTTTTT. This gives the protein CATSRHRGQGRYLAGELFF.

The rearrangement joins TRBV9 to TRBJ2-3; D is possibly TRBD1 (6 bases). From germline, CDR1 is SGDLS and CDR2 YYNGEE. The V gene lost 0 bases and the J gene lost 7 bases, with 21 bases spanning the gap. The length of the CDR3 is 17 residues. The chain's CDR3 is CASSVGGRDTPVHTQYF. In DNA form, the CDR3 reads TGTGCCAGCAGCGTAGGGGGCCGGGACACGCCGGTCCATACGCAGTATTTT.